These 10 T cell receptor beta chains were sequenced from one sample in a study of cytomegalovirus exposure and HLA in healthy donors. Amplification used 60 Vbeta primers and 13 Jbeta primers. Profiling relied on immunoSEQ multiplex PCR, and the TCRdb table lists in-frame clones only, not all of them. The sample contains about 190,000 clones, about 80% of which appear only once. The sample comprised PBMCs. These receptors were taken from a woman aged 40-49 years in good health and CMV-seronegative.

The chain uses TRBV9 and TRBJ1-3; D gene uncertain. Germline V CDR1 and CDR2: SGDLS, YYNGEE. This CDR3 comprises 13 residues. V gave up 3 bases and J gave up 11 bases, with 15 bases separating them. The CDR3 loop reads CASSGGQSGSIYF. DNA of the CDR3: TGTGCCAGCAGCGGAGGCCAAAGTGGGTCCATATATTTT.

CDR3 coding DNA: TGCGCCACAAAGGTGGGGGGGACGAACACTGAAGCTTTCTTT. Protein product: CATKVGGTNTEAFF. The genes are TRBV5-1 and TRBJ1-1; TRBD1 is a possible D gene (5 bases). This CDR3 region has 14 residues. V dropped 9 bases and J dropped 1 base, with 16 bases sitting between them. Per germline, CDR1 SGHRS and CDR2 YFSETQ.

The rearrangement joins TRBV5-6 to TRBJ1-2; 7 positions agree with TRBD1. The CDR3 sequence is 13 residues long. Germline CDR1 and CDR2: SGHDT and YYEEEE. The V and J ends lost 5 bases and 7 bases, in that order; junction bases with no gene match: 8. The CDR3 DNA reads as TGTGCCAGCAGAAGGGACAGCCCGAGTGGCTACACCTTC. This gives the protein CASRRDSPSGYTF.

This sequence joins TRBV7-3 and TRBJ2-2; TRBD1 matches at 7 bases. The germline CDR1 and CDR2 sequences are SGHTA and FQGTGA. The J segment lost 4 bases and the V segment lost 5 bases, leaving 10 bases of the junction unmatched. The CDR3 is 16 residues long. The CDR3 coding sequence is TGTGCCAGCAGCGCCTCCGGGACAGCGAGCACCGGGGAGCTGTTTTTT. Residues: CASSASGTASTGELFF.

The gene calls are TRBV6-6 and TRBJ2-1; 10 positions match TRBD2. Trimming took 5 bases from V and 8 from J; bases not matched to a gene: 9. The CDR3 spans 15 residues. The germline CDR1 and CDR2 sequences are MNHNY and SVGAGI (reference sequence). The CDR3 here is CASSGTGLARDEQFF. The CDR3 nucleotides are TGTGCCAGCAGTGGAACGGGACTAGCGAGGGATGAGCAGTTCTTC.

This chain joins TRBV18 and TRBJ2-2, with no clear D. Per the germline V gene, CDR1 is KGHSH and CDR2 is LQKENI. The V end was cut by 0 bases, the J end by 0 bases, with 17 bases between. The CDR3 length is 19 residues. The CDR3 sequence is CASSPPRQARYTNTGELFF. The CDR3 DNA follows: TGTGCCAGCTCACCACCACGGCAGGCCCGTTACACGAACACCGGGGAGCTGTTTTTT.

The chain links TRBV19 to TRBJ1-5; 12 bases align to TRBD1. V was clipped by 4 bases and J by 3 bases; unmatched bases: 10. CDR1 LNHDA and CDR2 SQIVND come from the germline V gene (reference sequence). This CDR3 is built from 18 residues. The CDR3 loop reads CASSSRDRGQGNNQPQHF. In DNA, the CDR3 is TGTGCCAGTAGTAGCCGGGACAGGGGGCAAGGGAACAATCAGCCCCAGCATTTT.

This clone was picked up one time. This chain joins TRBV11-1 and TRBJ1-2, with TRBD1 as a possible D gene (6 bases). The V end lost 4 bases, the J end lost 8 bases, and 11 bases lay between the germline ends. CDR1 SGHAT and CDR2 FQDESV come from the germline V gene (reference sequence). CDR3 size: 12 residues. The CDR3 DNA sequence: TGTGCCAGCAGCTCCCAGGGGTTGGGCTACACCTTC. This translates into CASSSQGLGYTF.

The chain combines TRBV7-3 with TRBJ2-1; D might be TRBD2 (6 bases). V was cut by 2 bases and J by 5 bases, with 10 bases left in between. Germline V lookup: CDR1 SGHTA, CDR2 FQGTGA. This CDR3 is built from 14 residues. CDR3 in DNA: TGTGCCAGCAGCTTAGCAGGCGGGGACAATGAGCAGTTCTTC. Translated, it gives CASSLAGGDNEQFF.

The chain's CDR3 is CASSSASGTLGDTQYF. CDR3 nucleotides: TGTGCCAGCAGCTCTGCTAGCGGGACCTTGGGAGATACGCAGTATTTT. This rearrangement joins TRBV5-4 to TRBJ2-3, with TRBD2 matching 9 bases. V trimming: 3 bases; J trimming: 5 bases; junction bases outside the gene matches: 10. Germline values: CDR1 SGHNT, CDR2 YYREEE (reference sequence). CDR3 length: 16 residues.